What follows is one TCR beta chain and its context. The data derive from a study of blood T cell repertoires in COVID-19. The CDR3 extends over 16 amino acids. CDR1 is SGHNT and CDR2 is YYREEE in the germline V gene (reference sequence). Trimming cost V 2 bases and J 2 bases; bases outside gene matches: 8. Here immunoSEQ multiplex PCR was the method, and the copy in TCRdb shows in-frame clones only, minus some. The data contain 200,000 to 250,000 clones, around 80% of them singletons. The origin of this receptor is a woman in her sixties or seventies who had recovered from COVID-19. This chain joins TRBV5-4 and TRBJ2-7, with TRBD1 identical over 9 bases. Sequencing was done on a sample of peripheral blood. The CDR3 reads CASSLDRDRATYEQYF. The CDR3 DNA follows: TGTGCCAGCAGCTTAGACCGGGACAGGGCAACCTACGAGCAGTACTTC.